Listed here are 28 T cell receptor beta chains from one sample, sequenced in a study of cytomegalovirus exposure and HLA in healthy donors. Both 60 Vbeta primers and 13 Jbeta primers went into the PCR. Sequencing used immunoSEQ multiplex PCR; TCRdb keeps in-frame clones, though not all of them. The sample has over 130,000 clones, roughly 63% seen once. Sequenced material: PBMCs. Receptors originate from a woman aged 55 to 70 in good health and CMV-seropositive.

V and J are TRBV11-1 and TRBJ2-7, with 15 bases identical to TRBD2. CDR3 size: 15 residues. The junction had 4 bases not matched to a gene; V was cut back by 4 bases and J by 6 bases. Germline assignment: CDR1 SGHAT and CDR2 FQDESV (reference sequence). CDR3 protein: CASSWTSGGVGEQYF. For the CDR3, the DNA is TGTGCCAGCAGCTGGACTAGCGGGGGGGTTGGCGAGCAGTACTTC.

The chain couples TRBV19 to TRBJ2-1, with 12 bases fitting TRBD2. V shed 6 bases, J shed 8 bases, and the junction held 8 bases outside the gene matches. The CDR3 has 15 residues. Germline V CDR1 and CDR2: LNHDA, SQIVND (reference sequence). CDR3 in amino acids: CASSLAGGPLYEQFF. Here the CDR3 DNA reads TGTGCCAGTAGCCTAGCGGGAGGGCCACTGTATGAGCAGTTCTTC.

This clone was counted between two and nine times. The chain combines TRBV10-3 with TRBJ1-2, with D unresolved. CDR3 length: 13 residues. V lost 2 bases and J 4 bases, leaving 8 bases between the germline ends. CDR1 and CDR2 from the germline V gene are ENHRY and SYGVKD. The CDR3 sequence: CAISERGGYGYTF. CDR3 sequence (DNA): TGTGCCATCAGTGAGCGGGGAGGCTATGGCTACACCTTC.

This chain connects TRBV9 to TRBJ2-5, with TRBD2 as a possible D gene (7 bases). Germline assignment: CDR1 SGDLS and CDR2 YYNGEE. This CDR3 has 12 residues. The V end was cut by 4 bases, the J end by 11 bases, with 15 bases between. The CDR3 DNA sequence: TGTGCCAGCAGCCCCGGGGGGCTTGAGCAGTACTTC. It encodes CASSPGGLEQYF.

The chain couples TRBV28 to TRBJ2-5, with 12 bases fitting TRBD2. Judging by the DNA end, TRBJ2-7 fits better; the J call may be wrong. The V gene's germline CDR1 is MDHEN and CDR2 SYDVKM. This CDR3 contains 13 residues. In DNA, the CDR3 is TGTGCCAGCAGGACTAGCGGGAGTATCGAGCAGTACTTC. Translation gives CASRTSGSIEQYF.

The gene calls are TRBV7-9 and TRBJ2-5; TRBD2 aligns across 13 bases. Per the germline V gene, CDR1 is SEHNR and CDR2 is FQNEAQ (reference sequence). This CDR3 is built from 15 residues. The V gene end was trimmed by 5 bases and the J gene end by 5 bases; junction bases not matched to a gene: 5. The CDR3 DNA is TGTGCCAGCAGCCCACTAGCGGGAGGGTTGGAGACCCAGTACTTC. Residues: CASSPLAGGLETQYF.

J is TRBJ1-3 and V is TRBV6-6, with 10 bases fitting TRBD1. This CDR3 region has 15 residues. From germline, CDR1 is MNHNY and CDR2 SVGAGI (reference sequence). V lost 6 bases and J lost 4; bases outside the gene matches: 6. This chain's CDR3 is CASRTPGQGGNTIYF. CDR3 DNA: TGTGCCAGCAGAACGCCGGGACAGGGGGGAAACACCATATATTTT.

A single count supports this clone. The chain links TRBV6-5 to TRBJ2-3, with TRBD2 matching over 13 bases. With V trimmed by 4 bases and J by 5 bases, 6 bases remained unmatched. Germline V CDR1 and CDR2: MNHEY, SVGAGI. The CDR3 sequence is 16 residues long. The CDR3 protein is CASSSRGLAGVDTQYF. For the CDR3, the DNA is TGTGCCAGCAGTTCCCGTGGACTAGCGGGAGTAGATACGCAGTATTTT.

V gene TRBV19 combines with J gene TRBJ1-5; no reliable D call. The germline V gene encodes CDR1 LNHDA and CDR2 SQIVND (reference sequence). This CDR3 is built from 13 residues. V lost 1 base, J lost 4 bases, and 5 bases lay in between. CDR3 protein: CASSIVPNQPQHF. CDR3 nucleotide sequence: TGTGCCAGTAGTATAGTCCCGAATCAGCCCCAGCATTTT.

V gene TRBV7-7 combines with J gene TRBJ2-3; 8 bases are a match to TRBD2. The CDR3 length is 15 residues. Germline CDR1 reads SSHAT; CDR2 reads FNYEAQ (reference sequence). Trimming cost V 1 base and J 5 bases; bases outside gene matches: 5. CDR3 DNA sequence: TGTGCCAGCAGCTTAGGAGGCACTAGCGGAGATACGCAGTATTTT. Translated, it gives CASSLGGTSGDTQYF.

The V gene is TRBV4-2, the J gene TRBJ2-1; TRBD2 agrees at 14 bases. The V gene end was trimmed by 3 bases and the J gene end by 8 bases; junction bases not matched to a gene: 12. Germline assignment: CDR1 LGHNA and CDR2 YNFKEQ. The CDR3 loop spans 18 amino acids. As DNA, the CDR3 is TGTGCCAGCAGCCAGAATGGCGCGGGACTAGCGGGAGTAGATGAGCAGTTCTTC. Residues: CASSQNGAGLAGVDEQFF.

This clone was counted a few times. The rearrangement uses TRBV5-1 and TRBJ2-2; weak D call: TRBD1 (6 bases). The CDR3 runs to 16 residues. In germline, CDR1 is SGHRS, CDR2 YFSETQ. V dropped 2 bases and J dropped 7 bases, with 18 bases sitting between them. The CDR3 sequence: CASSFVGSRGDGELFF. The CDR3 coding sequence is TGCGCCAGCAGCTTCGTTGGCTCCAGGGGTGACGGGGAGCTGTTTTTT.

The chain carries TRBV27 and TRBJ2-1; 8 positions agree with TRBD2. The CDR3 contains 15 residues. The germline gives CDR1 MNHEY, CDR2 SMNVEV (reference sequence). Trimming removed 2 bases from V and 5 bases from J; junction bases left unmatched: 5. CDR3 nucleotide sequence: TGTGCCAGCAGTTTAGAGGGTAGCGGGAACAATGAGCAGTTCTTC. Its translation: CASSLEGSGNNEQFF.

The chain employs TRBV9 and TRBJ2-5, with D possibly matching TRBD2 (6 bases). Between the trimmed V and J ends, which lost 4 bases and 9 bases, there was a span of 22 bases. Germline CDR1 SGDLS, CDR2 YYNGEE. The CDR3 is made up of 15 amino acids. CDR3 sequence reads: CASSPNGGRETAQYF. CDR3 in DNA: TGTGCCAGCAGCCCAAACGGGGGACGCGAAACGGCCCAGTACTTC.

This clone was counted a single time. The V gene is TRBV5-1, the J gene TRBJ2-7; possible D gene TRBD1, 5 bases. Germline values: CDR1 SGHRS, CDR2 YFSETQ. Trimming removed 0 bases from V and 2 bases from J, with 9 bases in between. The CDR3 spans 14 residues. As DNA, the CDR3 is TGCGCCAGCAGCTTGGAGGGGTCCCCCTACGAGCAGTACTTC. It specifies CASSLEGSPYEQYF.

This chain uses TRBV4-1 with TRBJ1-5; D gene uncertain. Between the trimmed V and J ends, which lost 2 bases and 6 bases, there was a span of 8 bases. The CDR3 consists of 13 residues. The germline V gene has CDR1 MGHRA and CDR2 YSYEKL. The CDR3 sequence: CASSQSRGQPQHF. The CDR3 coding sequence is TGCGCCAGCAGCCAAAGCCGGGGTCAGCCCCAGCATTTT.

This clone was picked up one time. The chain uses TRBV9 and TRBJ2-5; D ambiguous. The CDR3 has 12 amino acids. CDR1 is SGDLS, CDR2 YYNGEE, per germline. The ends were cut back, 0 bases at V and 5 bases at J, with 5 bases in the middle. The DNA of the CDR3 is TGTGCCAGCAGCGTAGGTCAGGAGACCCAGTACTTC. It encodes CASSVGQETQYF.

The V gene is TRBV30, the J gene TRBJ2-1; 9 bases map to TRBD2. V was clipped by 4 bases and J by 9 bases; unmatched bases: 10. The germline CDR1 and CDR2 sequences are GTSNPN and SVGIG (reference sequence). This CDR3 contains 14 residues. The CDR3 bases are TGTGCCTGGAACGCCGGGACTAGCACCGGTGAGCAGTTCTTC. The encoded protein is CAWNAGTSTGEQFF.

This clone was observed a few times. The genes are TRBV2 and TRBJ1-2; 8 positions match TRBD1. CDR1 SNHLY and CDR2 FYNNEI come from the germline V gene. The CDR3 length is 14 residues. V shed 6 bases and J 8 bases; nucleotides not matched to a gene: 11. The CDR3 nucleotides are TGTGCCAGCAGACCGAGGACAGGGAGGATCGGCTACACCTTC. Amino acid sequence: CASRPRTGRIGYTF.

V is TRBV7-9 and J is TRBJ2-7, with D possibly matching TRBD1 (6 bases). The CDR3 totals 15 residues. V dropped 3 bases and J dropped 5 bases, with 17 bases sitting between them. Germline CDR1 reads SEHNR; CDR2 reads FQNEAQ (reference sequence). CDR3 in amino acids: CASSFVPGAVDEQYF. The CDR3 DNA reads as TGTGCCAGCAGCTTCGTTCCAGGGGCCGTGGACGAGCAGTACTTC.

The chain employs TRBV7-2 and TRBJ1-1; 9 bases are a match to TRBD1. V lost 6 bases, J lost 5 bases, and 4 bases stayed unmatched. There are 13 residues in the CDR3. CDR1 is SGHTA, CDR2 FQGNSA, per germline. The CDR3 bases are TGTGCCAGCAGTATACAGGGGGCTACTGAAGCTTTCTTT. This translates into CASSIQGATEAFF.

The rearrangement uses TRBV18 and TRBJ2-5; D uncertain. The CDR3 is made up of 13 amino acids. The V gene's germline CDR1 is KGHSH and CDR2 LQKENI. V lost 3 bases and J lost 7, with 12 bases in between. The CDR3 region has the DNA TGTGCCAGCTCACCGGGTTCCTCAGGGACCCAGTACTTC. Protein product: CASSPGSSGTQYF.

The V call is TRBV2, the J call TRBJ2-5, with 12 bases identical to TRBD2. The CDR3 is 15 residues long. With V trimmed by 1 base and J by 5 bases, 2 bases remained unmatched. Germline CDR1 is SNHLY and CDR2 is FYNNEI. The CDR3 region has the DNA TGTGCCAGCAGTGAAGGACTAGCGGGAGTGGAGACCCAGTACTTC. The encoded protein is CASSEGLAGVETQYF.

The rearrangement uses TRBV29-1 and TRBJ2-3; D is undetermined. Trimming pared 3 bases from V and 0 bases from J, leaving 10 bases between. CDR1 is SQVTM, CDR2 ANQGSEA, per germline. The CDR3 is made up of 14 amino acids. Here the CDR3 reads CSVDSLSSTDTQYF. The CDR3 nucleotides are TGCAGCGTTGATAGCCTGTCTAGCACAGATACGCAGTATTTT.

This chain uses TRBV9 with TRBJ2-4; 11 nucleotides align to TRBD1. J gave up 7 bases and V 3 bases, and 6 bases lay outside the gene matches. Germline CDR1 reads SGDLS; CDR2 reads YYNGEE. The CDR3 spans 15 residues. The CDR3 bases are TGTGCCAGCAGCGCATCGGGACAGGGGGGGAACATTCAGTACTTC. Translation gives CASSASGQGGNIQYF.

The chain carries TRBV27 and TRBJ2-7; 12 nucleotides align to TRBD2. Germline values: CDR1 MNHEY, CDR2 SMNVEV (reference sequence). V lost 3 bases and J lost 3; bases outside the gene matches: 6. The CDR3 length is 16 residues. The CDR3 DNA reads TGTGCCAGCAGTTTCGGAGCTAGCGGGAGGGGCTACGAGCAGTACTTC. This sequence encodes CASSFGASGRGYEQYF.

V usage is TRBV4-2 and J usage is TRBJ2-2; possible D gene TRBD1, 6 bases. This CDR3 is 16 amino acids long. The V end was cut by 0 bases, the J end by 7 bases, with 15 bases between. Germline CDR1 LGHNA, CDR2 YNFKEQ. This CDR3 reads CASSQERNRAVGELFF. CDR3 coding DNA: TGTGCCAGCAGCCAAGAGAGGAACAGGGCGGTCGGGGAGCTGTTTTTT.

The rearrangement joins TRBV4-2 to TRBJ2-1; possibly TRBD2 for D (6 bases). Germline values: CDR1 LGHNA, CDR2 YNFKEQ. V was cut by 0 bases and J by 4 bases, with 16 bases left in between. This CDR3 contains 17 residues. The CDR3 protein is CASSQDAGLGPYNEQFF. In nucleotides, the CDR3 is TGTGCCAGCAGCCAAGATGCGGGACTCGGCCCTTACAATGAGCAGTTCTTC.